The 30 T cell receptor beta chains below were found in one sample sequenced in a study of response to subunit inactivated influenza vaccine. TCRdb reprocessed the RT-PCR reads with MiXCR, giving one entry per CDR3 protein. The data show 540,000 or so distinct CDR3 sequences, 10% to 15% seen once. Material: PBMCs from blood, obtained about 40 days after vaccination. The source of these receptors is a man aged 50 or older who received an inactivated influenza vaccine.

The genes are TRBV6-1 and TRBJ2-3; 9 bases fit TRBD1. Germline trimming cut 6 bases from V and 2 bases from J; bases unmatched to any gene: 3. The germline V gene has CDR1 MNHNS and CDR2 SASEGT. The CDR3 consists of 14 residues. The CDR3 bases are TGTGCCAGCAGGACAGGGGGGGCCACAGATACGCAGTATTTT. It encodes CASRTGGATDTQYF.

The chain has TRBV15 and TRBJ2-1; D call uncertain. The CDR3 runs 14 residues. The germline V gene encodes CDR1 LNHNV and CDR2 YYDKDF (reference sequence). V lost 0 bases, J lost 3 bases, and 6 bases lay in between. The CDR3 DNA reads TGTGCCACCAGCAGAGATACCAGCTACAATGAGCAGTTCTTC. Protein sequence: CATSRDTSYNEQFF.

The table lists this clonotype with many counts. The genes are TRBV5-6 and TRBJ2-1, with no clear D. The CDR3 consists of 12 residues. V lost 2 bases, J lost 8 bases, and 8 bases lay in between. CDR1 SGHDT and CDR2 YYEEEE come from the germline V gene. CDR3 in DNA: TGTGCCAGCAGCTTTGTCTTTTATGAGCAGTTCTTC. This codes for CASSFVFYEQFF. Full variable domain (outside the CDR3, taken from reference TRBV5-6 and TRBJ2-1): DAGVTQSPTHLIKTRGQQVTLRCSPKSGHDTVSWYQQALGQGPQFIFQYYEEEERQRGNFPDRFSGHQFPNYSSELNVNALLLGDSALYLCASSFVFYEQFFGPGTRLTVL.

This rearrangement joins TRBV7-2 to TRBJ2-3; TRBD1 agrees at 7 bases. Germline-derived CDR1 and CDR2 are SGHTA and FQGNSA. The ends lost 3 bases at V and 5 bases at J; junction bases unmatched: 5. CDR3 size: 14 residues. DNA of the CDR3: TGTGCCAGCAGCTTTACAGGGGCAGTAGATACGCAGTATTTT. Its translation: CASSFTGAVDTQYF.

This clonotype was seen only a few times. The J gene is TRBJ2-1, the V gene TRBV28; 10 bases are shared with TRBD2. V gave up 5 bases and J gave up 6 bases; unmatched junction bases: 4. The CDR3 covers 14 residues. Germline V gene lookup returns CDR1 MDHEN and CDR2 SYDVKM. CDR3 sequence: CASSVAGGPNEQFF. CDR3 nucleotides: TGTGCCAGCAGTGTAGCGGGAGGTCCCAATGAGCAGTTCTTC.

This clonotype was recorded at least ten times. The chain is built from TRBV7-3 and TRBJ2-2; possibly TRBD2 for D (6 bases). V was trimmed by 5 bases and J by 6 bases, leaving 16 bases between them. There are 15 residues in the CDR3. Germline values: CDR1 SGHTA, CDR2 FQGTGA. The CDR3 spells CASSRDSLGPGELFF. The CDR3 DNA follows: TGTGCCAGCAGCCGGGACTCCTTAGGGCCCGGGGAGCTGTTTTTT.

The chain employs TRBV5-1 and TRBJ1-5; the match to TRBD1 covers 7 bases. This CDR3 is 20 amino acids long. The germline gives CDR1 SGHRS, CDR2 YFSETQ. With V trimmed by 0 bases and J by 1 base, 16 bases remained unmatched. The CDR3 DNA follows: TGCGCCAGCAGCTTGGACACCCACCGTCGGACAGGTGAAAGCAATCAGCCCCAGCATTTT. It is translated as CASSLDTHRRTGESNQPQHF.

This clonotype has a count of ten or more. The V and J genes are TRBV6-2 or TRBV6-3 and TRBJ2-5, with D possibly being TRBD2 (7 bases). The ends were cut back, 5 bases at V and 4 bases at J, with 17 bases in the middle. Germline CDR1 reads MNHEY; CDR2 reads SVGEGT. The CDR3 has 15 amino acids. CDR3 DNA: TGTGCCAGCAGTGGAAGACTGGGGGGGCTAGAGACCCAGTACTTC. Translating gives CASSGRLGGLETQYF.

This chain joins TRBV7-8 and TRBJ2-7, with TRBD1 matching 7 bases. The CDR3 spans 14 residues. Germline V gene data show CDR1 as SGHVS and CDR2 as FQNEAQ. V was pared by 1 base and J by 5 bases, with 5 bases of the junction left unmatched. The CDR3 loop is CASSLEVTGNEQYF. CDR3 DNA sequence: TGTGCCAGCAGCTTAGAAGTGACAGGGAACGAGCAGTACTTC.

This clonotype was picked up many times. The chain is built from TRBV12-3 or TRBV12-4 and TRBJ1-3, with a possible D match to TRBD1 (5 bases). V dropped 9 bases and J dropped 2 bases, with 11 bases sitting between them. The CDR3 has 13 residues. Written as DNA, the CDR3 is TGTGCCAGTATTTGGGGCCCTGGAAACACCATATATTTT. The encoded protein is CASIWGPGNTIYF.

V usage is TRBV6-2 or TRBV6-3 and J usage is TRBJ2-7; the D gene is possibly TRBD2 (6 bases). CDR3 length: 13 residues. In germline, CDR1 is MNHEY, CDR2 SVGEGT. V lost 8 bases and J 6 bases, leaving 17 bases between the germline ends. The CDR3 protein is CASVSPGAGEQYF. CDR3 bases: TGTGCCAGCGTCTCCCCGGGAGCGGGCGAGCAGTACTTC.

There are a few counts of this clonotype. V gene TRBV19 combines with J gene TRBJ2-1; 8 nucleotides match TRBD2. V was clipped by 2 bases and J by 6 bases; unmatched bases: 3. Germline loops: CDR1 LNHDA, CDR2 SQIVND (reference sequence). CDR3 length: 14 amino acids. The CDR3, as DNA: TGTGCCAGTAGTATACGGACTAGCCGCAATGAGCAGTTCTTC. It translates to CASSIRTSRNEQFF.

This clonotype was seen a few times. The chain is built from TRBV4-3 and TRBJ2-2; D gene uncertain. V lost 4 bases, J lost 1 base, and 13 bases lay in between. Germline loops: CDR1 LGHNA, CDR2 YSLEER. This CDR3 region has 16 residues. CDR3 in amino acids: CASSPKAPLNTGELFF. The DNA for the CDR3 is TGCGCCAGCAGCCCAAAGGCCCCCTTGAACACCGGGGAGCTGTTTTTT.

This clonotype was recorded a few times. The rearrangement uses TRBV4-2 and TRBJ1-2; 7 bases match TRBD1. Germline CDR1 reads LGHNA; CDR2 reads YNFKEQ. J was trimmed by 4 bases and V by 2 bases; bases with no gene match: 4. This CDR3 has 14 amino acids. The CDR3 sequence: CASSQRGTAYGYTF. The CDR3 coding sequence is TGTGCCAGCAGCCAAAGGGGGACAGCCTATGGCTACACCTTC.

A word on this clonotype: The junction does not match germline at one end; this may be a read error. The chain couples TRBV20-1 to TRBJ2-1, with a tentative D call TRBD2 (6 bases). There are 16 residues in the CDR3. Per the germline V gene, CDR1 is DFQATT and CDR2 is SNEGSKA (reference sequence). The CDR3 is CSARDRGGNYYTEQFF. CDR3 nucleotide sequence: TGCAGTGCTAGAGACCGAGGCGGGAACTATTACACTGAGCAGTTCTTC.

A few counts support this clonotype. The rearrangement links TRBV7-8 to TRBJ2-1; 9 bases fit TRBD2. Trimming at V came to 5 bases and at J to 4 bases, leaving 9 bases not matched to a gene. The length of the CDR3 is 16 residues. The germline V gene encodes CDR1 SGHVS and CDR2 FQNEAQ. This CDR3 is CASSPRRTSAYNEQFF. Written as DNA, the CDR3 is TGTGCCAGCAGCCCCCGCCGGACTAGCGCTTACAATGAGCAGTTCTTC.

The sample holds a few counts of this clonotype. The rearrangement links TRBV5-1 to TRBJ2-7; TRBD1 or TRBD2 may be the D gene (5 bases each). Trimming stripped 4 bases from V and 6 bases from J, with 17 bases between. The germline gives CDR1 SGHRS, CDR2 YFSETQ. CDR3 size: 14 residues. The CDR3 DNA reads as TGCGCCAGCAGCCCGAATCGTGGGGGTGGCGAGCAGTACTTC. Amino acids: CASSPNRGGGEQYF.

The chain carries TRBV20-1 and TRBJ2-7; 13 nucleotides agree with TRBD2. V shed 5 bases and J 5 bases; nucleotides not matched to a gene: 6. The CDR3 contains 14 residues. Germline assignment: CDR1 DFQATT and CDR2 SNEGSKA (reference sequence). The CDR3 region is CSAPEGTSGNEQYF. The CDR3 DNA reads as TGCAGTGCTCCCGAGGGGACTAGCGGGAACGAGCAGTACTTC.

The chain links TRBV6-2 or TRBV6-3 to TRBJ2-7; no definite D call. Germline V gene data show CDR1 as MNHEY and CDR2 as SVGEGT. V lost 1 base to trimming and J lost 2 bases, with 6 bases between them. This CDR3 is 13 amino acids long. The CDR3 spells CASSYYTAYEQYF. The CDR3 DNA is TGTGCCAGCAGTTACTACACGGCCTACGAGCAGTACTTC.

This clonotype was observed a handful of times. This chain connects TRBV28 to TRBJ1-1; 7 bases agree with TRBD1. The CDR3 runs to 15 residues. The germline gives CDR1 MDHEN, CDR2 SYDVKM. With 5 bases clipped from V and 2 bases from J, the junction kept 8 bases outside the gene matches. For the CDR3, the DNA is TGTGCCAGCAGTCCGTCAGGGGGATTCAACACTGAAGCTTTCTTT. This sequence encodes CASSPSGGFNTEAFF.

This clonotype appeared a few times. The chain's CDR3 is CASSLDSGSVGTQYF. In nucleotides, the CDR3 is TGTGCCAGCTCCTTAGATAGCGGGTCGGTGGGTACGCAGTATTTT. This chain joins TRBV6-1 and TRBJ2-3; 7 bases fit TRBD2. In germline, CDR1 is MNHNS, CDR2 SASEGT. The CDR3 loop spans 15 amino acids. J lost 8 bases, V lost 8 bases, and 16 bases had no gene match.

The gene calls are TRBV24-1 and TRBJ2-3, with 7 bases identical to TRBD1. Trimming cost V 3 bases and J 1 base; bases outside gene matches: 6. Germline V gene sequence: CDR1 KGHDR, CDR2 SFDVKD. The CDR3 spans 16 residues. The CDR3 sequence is CATSDRDSNGTDTQYF. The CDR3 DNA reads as TGTGCCACCAGTGATCGGGACAGTAACGGCACAGATACGCAGTATTTT.

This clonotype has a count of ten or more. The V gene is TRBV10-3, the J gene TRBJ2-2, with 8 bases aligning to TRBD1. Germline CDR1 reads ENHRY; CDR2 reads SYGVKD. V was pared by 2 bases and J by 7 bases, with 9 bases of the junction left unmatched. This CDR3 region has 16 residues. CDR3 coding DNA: TGTGCCATCAGTGAGCCCAGGACAGGGTCAAGCGGGGAGCTGTTTTTT. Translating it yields CAISEPRTGSSGELFF.

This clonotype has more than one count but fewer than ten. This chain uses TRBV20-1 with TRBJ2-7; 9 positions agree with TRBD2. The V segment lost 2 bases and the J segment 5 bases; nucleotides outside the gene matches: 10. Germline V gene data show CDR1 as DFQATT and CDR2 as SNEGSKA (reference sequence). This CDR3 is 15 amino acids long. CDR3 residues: CSARKAGGVLHEQYF. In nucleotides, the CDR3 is TGCAGTGCTAGAAAAGCGGGGGGCGTCCTCCACGAGCAGTACTTC.

CDR3 sequence reads: CASSGDANIQYF. CDR3 coding DNA: TGTGCCAGCAGTGGGGACGCGAACATTCAGTACTTC. This chain joins TRBV2 and TRBJ2-4; either TRBD1 or TRBD2 may fit D (5 bases each). Germline assignment: CDR1 SNHLY and CDR2 FYNNEI. Trimming left V 4 bases short and J 7 bases short, with 8 bases between. CDR3 length equals 12 residues.

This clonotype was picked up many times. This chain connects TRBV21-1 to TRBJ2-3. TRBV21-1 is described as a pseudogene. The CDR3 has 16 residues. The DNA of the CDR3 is TGTGCCAGCACCACCCTAGATGATCATTACACAGATACGCAGTATTTT. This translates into CASTTLDDHYTDTQYF.

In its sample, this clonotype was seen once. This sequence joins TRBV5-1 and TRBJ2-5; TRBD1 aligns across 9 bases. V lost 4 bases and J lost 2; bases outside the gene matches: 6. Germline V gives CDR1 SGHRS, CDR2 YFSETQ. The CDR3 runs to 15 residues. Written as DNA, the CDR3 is TGCGCCAGCAGCACAGGGGGCATGGGGCAAGAGACCCAGTACTTC. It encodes CASSTGGMGQETQYF.

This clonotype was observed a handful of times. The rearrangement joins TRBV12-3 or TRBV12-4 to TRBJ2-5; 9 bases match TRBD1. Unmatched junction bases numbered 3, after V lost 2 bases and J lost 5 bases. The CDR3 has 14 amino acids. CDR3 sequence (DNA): TGTGCCAGCAGTTTAATAGGGACAGGGGAGACCCAGTACTTC. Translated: CASSLIGTGETQYF.

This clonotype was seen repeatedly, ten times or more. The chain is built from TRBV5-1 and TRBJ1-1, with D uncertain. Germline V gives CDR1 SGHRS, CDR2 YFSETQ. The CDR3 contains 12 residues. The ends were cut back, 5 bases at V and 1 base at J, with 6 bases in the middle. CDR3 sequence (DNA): TGCGCCAGCAGGGGCCAGAACACTGAAGCTTTCTTT. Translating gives CASRGQNTEAFF.

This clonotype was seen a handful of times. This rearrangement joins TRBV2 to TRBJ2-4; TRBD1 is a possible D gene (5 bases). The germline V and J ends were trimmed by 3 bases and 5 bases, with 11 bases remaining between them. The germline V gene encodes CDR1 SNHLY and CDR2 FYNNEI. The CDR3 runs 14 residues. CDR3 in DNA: TGTGCCAGCAGTGACAGGGCCGGACAAAACATTCAGTACTTC. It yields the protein CASSDRAGQNIQYF.